This TCR beta chain was recovered during a study of blood T cell repertoires in COVID-19 (dated by TCRdb to 2019 to 2021). Turning to the overall study: Samples covering the acute and convalescent phases of COVID-19 were provided by collaborators in the United States, Italy and Spain. The prospective study material was composed of cDNA or gDNA derived from T cells, B-cell-depleted T cells, or PBMCs. The dataset comprised deeply sampled blood TCRbeta repertoires from subjects exposed to, actively infected with, or recovered from COVID-19. A freely available public database, intended as a resource for researchers studying the immune response to SARS-CoV-2, is where the repertoires were released. The samples were drawn from two sources: the first 160 participants of the ongoing ImmuneRACE study, and fewer than 1,500 subjects contributed by 6 global collaborators. The sample metadata nearly always contained a de-identified subject ID, COVID-19 status, age in years and sex. Where HLA class I and class II types were available, the types were taken from metadata supplied by the sample provider, not from assay-based typing. The paper's findings and limits, for the study overall: Clinical and demographic metadata were provided uncurated, with the amount varying by source and participant.

With regard to this clone: The specificity of this receptor is unknown. Base quality data are lacking; no much larger clone is found one base away.

CDR1 SGHDN and CDR2 FVKESK were looked up in the germline V gene. The cysteine opens and the phenylalanine closes a CDR3 of 18 amino acids. The retained sequence is limited to the CDR3, 54 bases, with the frame set at the first base. V is cut by 4 bases and J by 6 bases, and the space between the germline ends is 22 bases. Whole blood was collected in K2EDTA tubes by collaborating institutions according to the institutions' own protocols. For TCRbeta analysis, collaborator samples were shipped as frozen whole blood, as isolated PBMCs, or as DNA extracted from either sample type. The immunoSEQ Assay, a bias-controlled multiplex PCR, was used to amplify TCRbeta CDR3 regions from genomic DNA. Regarding the original processing steps: Within the assay, amplification of reference gene primers was used to estimate how many nucleated cells each sample contained. To quantify the absolute abundance of each unique TCRbeta CDR3 rearrangement, sequence reads were collapsed and filtered. For each sample, productive Simpson clonality was calculated as the square root of Simpson's diversity index over productive rearrangements. TCRdb carries this immuneACCESS record with in-frame sequences only. Its versions omit some clonotypes, under half of them owing to an unresolved V gene in the studies checked, with the rest unexplained. V and J calls and clone size are those listed in that table; D and trimming were worked out from the DNA. For this sample there are approximately 200,000 clones; more than 85% appear just once. About 1.9% of the sample comes from the top ten.

Sequenced sample: peripheral blood. The source is a man aged 35-49 years with active or convalescent COVID-19. This chain is built from TRBV14 and TRBJ1-6; 5 matching bases give a weak D call of TRBD1. The sequenced DNA is TGTGCCAGCAGCCCGCGGGGCAGGCCGGGGGTAGGTAATTCACCCCTCCACTTT. It codes for CASSPRGRPGVGNSPLHF.